These 28 T cell receptor beta chains came from one sample sequenced in a study of cytomegalovirus exposure and HLA in healthy donors (dated by TCRdb to about 2017). The library was made by the immunoSEQ multiplex PCR assay. For the multiplex PCR, a mixture combining 60 forward primers for TCR Vbeta segments and 13 reverse primers for TCR Jbeta segments was used. What TCRdb holds here is the immuneACCESS table cut down to in-frame rearrangements. Part of the clones is not present; checked against another copy, under half of the missing clones reflect an unresolved V gene, and the others are unexplained. Recorded for this sample are under 100,000 clones; around four fifths of them occurred a single time. Roughly 2% of the sample is held by the ten biggest clonotypes. Material: PBMCs. These receptors all come from a boy between 10 and 17 years old in good health and CMV-seronegative.

This clone is a singleton in its sample. The chain joins TRBV29-1 to TRBJ2-1; 10 positions agree with TRBD2. The CDR3 has 13 amino acids. Germline trimming cut 5 bases from V and 9 bases from J; bases unmatched to any gene: 7. CDR1 is SQVTM, CDR2 ANQGSEA, per germline. CDR3 sequence (DNA): TGCAGCGTTTCGTCTAGCGGGGGTTCTGAGCAGTTCTTC. Residues: CSVSSSGGSEQFF.

This clone was seen only once. Distinct nucleotide sequences in the sample also encode this CDR3. This chain connects TRBV30 to TRBJ2-5; tentative D call: TRBD2 (7 bases). This CDR3 is 14 amino acids long. V lost 0 bases, J lost 4 bases, and 12 bases lay in between. CDR1 GTSNPN and CDR2 SVGIG come from the germline V gene (reference sequence). The CDR3 bases are TGTGCCTGGAGTGTATTGGGGGGGCGAGAGACCCAGTACTTC. Amino acid sequence: CAWSVLGGRETQYF.

This chain joins TRBV30 and TRBJ2-7; D remains ambiguous. The length of the CDR3 is 14 residues. V was shortened by 3 bases and J by 3 bases, with 15 bases between the two germline ends. Looked up from germline, CDR1 is GTSNPN and CDR2 is SVGIG (reference sequence). Written as DNA, the CDR3 is TGTGCCTGGAGGGGTCAGGAATCCTTCTACGAGCAGTACTTC. It codes for CAWRGQESFYEQYF.

The table lists this clone with a few counts. The V and J genes are TRBV14 and TRBJ2-1, with D perhaps matching TRBD2 (5 bases). V dropped 4 bases and J dropped 6 bases, with 13 bases sitting between them. The CDR3 totals 14 residues. Germline CDR1 reads SGHDN; CDR2 reads FVKESK. The chain's CDR3 is CASSRSLGSNEQFF. CDR3 sequence (DNA): TGTGCCAGCAGCCGATCACTAGGATCCAATGAGCAGTTCTTC.

The chain links TRBV5-4 to TRBJ2-7; TRBD2 is a possible D gene (5 bases). V was clipped by 2 bases and J by 3 bases, with 12 bases between them. The V gene's germline CDR1 is SGHNT and CDR2 YYREEE (reference sequence). The CDR3 runs 14 residues. This CDR3 reads CASSFRTAGYEQYF. The CDR3 DNA reads as TGTGCCAGCAGCTTCCGGACTGCCGGCTACGAGCAGTACTTC.

The chain has TRBV6-1 and TRBJ2-7; 7 bases line up with TRBD1. The CDR3 covers 12 residues. Germline loops: CDR1 MNHNS, CDR2 SASEGT. V trimming: 5 bases; J trimming: 3 bases; junction bases outside the gene matches: 1. CDR3 in amino acids: CASSNRGYEQYF. DNA of the CDR3: TGTGCCAGCAGTAACAGGGGCTACGAGCAGTACTTC.

The chain has TRBV7-2 and TRBJ2-7; 7 bases align to TRBD2. Per the germline V gene, CDR1 is SGHTA and CDR2 is FQGNSA. The trim removed 5 bases at V and 4 bases at J, leaving 8 bases unmatched. This CDR3 is 14 amino acids long. CDR3 protein: CASSPRREMYEQYF. The CDR3 DNA sequence: TGTGCCAGCAGCCCCCGGCGGGAGATGTACGAGCAGTACTTC.

CDR3 nucleotides: TGTGCCAGCAGCTTAATCGGCAGGGTGGGGGATACGCAGTATTTT. Translation gives CASSLIGRVGDTQYF. J is TRBJ2-3 and V is TRBV7-2, with D maybe TRBD1 (5 bases). Germline assignment: CDR1 SGHTA and CDR2 FQGNSA. Trimming took 2 bases from V and 6 from J, leaving 15 bases between them. The CDR3 length is 15 residues.

The genes are TRBV28 and TRBJ2-7; perhaps TRBD2 as D (6 bases). Trimming cost V 5 bases and J 0 bases, with 14 bases left between them. Germline CDR1 is MDHEN and CDR2 is SYDVKM. The CDR3 contains 15 residues. CDR3 protein: CASSGLSESSYEQYF. The CDR3, as DNA: TGTGCCAGCAGTGGACTATCCGAAAGCTCCTACGAGCAGTACTTC.

This chain uses TRBV28 with TRBJ2-4, with 7 nucleotides matching TRBD2. The germline gives CDR1 MDHEN, CDR2 SYDVKM. There are 14 residues in the CDR3. Trimming at V came to 3 bases and at J to 8 bases, leaving 7 bases not matched to a gene. The CDR3 nucleotides read TGTGCCAGCAGTTTGACTAGCCCCCGTGACATTCAGTACTTC. Translating it yields CASSLTSPRDIQYF.

There are a few counts of this clone. The CDR3 sequence is CASSLDRGAYEQYF. CDR3 coding DNA: TGTGCCAGCAGCTTAGACAGGGGAGCCTACGAGCAGTACTTC. The J gene is TRBJ2-7, the V gene TRBV7-2; TRBD1 matches at 7 bases. Per the germline V gene, CDR1 is SGHTA and CDR2 is FQGNSA. This CDR3 comprises 14 residues. Trimming removed 1 base from V and 2 bases from J; junction bases left unmatched: 2.

V and J are TRBV28 and TRBJ2-2, with D tentatively TRBD1 (6 bases). The CDR3 totals 15 residues. The germline V gene has CDR1 MDHEN and CDR2 SYDVKM. The V end was cut by 1 base, the J end by 7 bases, with 13 bases between. The CDR3 DNA reads TGTGCCAGCAGTTTATATAGGACAGTCAGCGGGGAGCTGTTTTTT. Translation gives CASSLYRTVSGELFF.

This clone was observed a single time. This chain joins TRBV29-1 and TRBJ1-1; weak D call: TRBD1 (6 bases). The V end lost 4 bases, the J end lost 5 bases, and 14 bases lay between the germline ends. Per germline, CDR1 SQVTM and CDR2 ANQGSEA. The length of the CDR3 is 13 residues. Written as DNA, the CDR3 is TGCAGCGTTGGTGGCCAGGGGCAAACTGAAGCTTTCTTT. Its translation is CSVGGQGQTEAFF.

V is TRBV7-8 and J is TRBJ2-7; possible D gene TRBD2, 5 bases. The germline V gene has CDR1 SGHVS and CDR2 FQNEAQ. Between the trimmed V and J ends, which lost 0 bases and 1 base, there was a span of 16 bases. The CDR3 contains 17 residues. CDR3 DNA sequence: TGTGCCAGCAGCTTAGCGCTAGCACAATCCTTTTCCTACGAGCAGTACTTC. Residues: CASSLALAQSFSYEQYF.

As for this clone: Other DNA sequences in this specimen translate into the identical CDR3. The chain carries TRBV6-5 and TRBJ2-7; D possibly corresponds to TRBD1 (5 bases). Germline lookup yields CDR1 MNHEY and CDR2 SVGAGI. Between the trimmed V and J ends, which lost 6 bases and 5 bases, there was a span of 17 bases. The CDR3 has 14 residues. The CDR3 is CASSYVRGRDEQYF. CDR3 DNA sequence: TGTGCCAGCAGCTATGTAAGGGGTCGGGACGAGCAGTACTTC.

This chain joins TRBV30 and TRBJ2-1, with 8 positions matching TRBD2. The CDR3 runs 14 residues. CDR1 is GTSNPN, CDR2 SVGIG, per germline (reference sequence). The V gene end was trimmed by 0 bases and the J gene end by 8 bases; junction bases not matched to a gene: 6. The CDR3 DNA follows: TGTGCCTGGAGTGTTACTAGCGGAGGCCATGAGCAGTTCTTC. It translates to CAWSVTSGGHEQFF.

The V and J genes are TRBV6-7 and TRBJ1-3; D may be TRBD1 (5 bases). TRBV6-7 has ORF status, its function being uncertain. This CDR3 is built from 11 residues. The V gene lost 8 bases and the J gene lost 7 bases, with 9 bases spanning the gap. This chain's CDR3 is CASLKGNTIYF. CDR3 nucleotides: TGTGCCAGCCTGAAGGGGAACACCATATATTTT.

The chain carries TRBV28 and TRBJ2-3, with TRBD2 as a possible D gene (5 bases). Trimming left V 6 bases short and J 1 base short, with 8 bases between. Germline V CDR1 and CDR2: MDHEN, SYDVKM. The CDR3 length is 13 residues. CDR3 amino acids: CASSRGGTDTQYF. The CDR3 bases are TGTGCCAGCAGCCGGGGTGGCACAGATACGCAGTATTTT.

This chain joins TRBV28 and TRBJ1-5; a weak D match, TRBD1 (5 bases). V lost 6 bases, J lost 0 bases, and 12 bases lay in between. CDR1 and CDR2 from the germline V gene are MDHEN and SYDVKM. This CDR3 region has 15 residues. The CDR3 loop reads CASRRGPYSNQPQHF. CDR3 nucleotides: TGTGCCAGCAGGCGGGGCCCCTATAGCAATCAGCCCCAGCATTTT.

In this sample, this clone turned up once. V is TRBV7-6 and J is TRBJ2-1; TRBD2 agrees at 7 bases. Germline-derived CDR1 and CDR2 are SGHVS and FNYEAQ. Trimming at V came to 3 bases and at J to 6 bases, leaving 17 bases not matched to a gene. This CDR3 is built from 18 residues. In DNA, the CDR3 is TGTGCCAGCAGCTTTTCGAGGGAGGGCCAAGGTCTAGGCAATGAGCAGTTCTTC. Its translation is CASSFSREGQGLGNEQFF.

Only one count was recorded for this clone. This chain links TRBV7-2 with TRBJ2-3; TRBD2 is a possible D gene (5 bases). Germline V gene sequence: CDR1 SGHTA, CDR2 FQGNSA. Deletions cut 1 base from V and 4 bases from J, with 9 bases between. The CDR3 spans 14 residues. As DNA, the CDR3 is TGTGCCAGCAGCTTAGGAGGTAGCGCAGATACGCAGTATTTT. Residues: CASSLGGSADTQYF. Full variable domain (remainder filled in from reference TRBV7-2 and TRBJ2-3): GAGVSQSPSNKVTEKGKDVELRCDPISGHTALYWYRQSLGQGLEFLIYFQGNSAPDKSGLPSDRFSAERTGGSVSTLTIQRTQQEDSAVYLCASSLGGSADTQYFGPGTRLTVL.

The J gene is TRBJ2-4, the V gene TRBV5-6; 9 bases are a match to TRBD2. With V trimmed by 1 base and J by 6 bases, 2 bases remained unmatched. Germline CDR1 is SGHDT and CDR2 is YYEEEE. The CDR3 runs 14 residues. Here the CDR3 DNA reads TGTGCCAGCAGCTTGCCGCGGGAGGGAAACATTCAGTACTTC. The encoded protein is CASSLPREGNIQYF. The variable domain in full, completed from reference TRBV5-6 and TRBJ2-4, reads DAGVTQSPTHLIKTRGQQVTLRCSPKSGHDTVSWYQQALGQGPQFIFQYYEEEERQRGNFPDRFSGHQFPNYSSELNVNALLLGDSALYLCASSLPREGNIQYFGAGTRLSVL.

This clone was counted between two and nine times. This rearrangement joins TRBV4-1 to TRBJ1-1; D not resolved. The germline V gene encodes CDR1 MGHRA and CDR2 YSYEKL. V lost 6 bases to trimming and J lost 2 bases, with 13 bases between them. This CDR3 has 14 amino acids. This chain's CDR3 is CASSHFRGNTEAFF. CDR3 coding DNA: TGCGCCAGCAGTCACTTTCGGGGAAACACTGAAGCTTTCTTT.

V is TRBV27 and J is TRBJ1-3; D is ambiguous. The germline V gene encodes CDR1 MNHEY and CDR2 SMNVEV (reference sequence). This CDR3 is 13 amino acids long. Trimming shortened V by 4 bases and J by 2 bases, and 6 bases separated the two germline ends. The CDR3 reads CASSSQTGNTIYF. CDR3 bases: TGTGCCAGCAGTTCCCAGACTGGAAACACCATATATTTT.

CDR3 nucleotides: TGCGCCAGCAGCCAAGATCTGGCAGGGGGCGCGCAGTTCTTC. It encodes CASSQDLAGGAQFF. This chain links TRBV4-3 with TRBJ2-1; 8 bases line up with TRBD1. This CDR3 contains 14 residues. Unmatched junction bases numbered 7, after V lost 0 bases and J lost 12 bases. The germline V gene has CDR1 LGHNA and CDR2 YSLEER.

This clone occurred a few times. The J gene is TRBJ1-4, the V gene TRBV7-2, with D possibly being TRBD1 (5 bases). This CDR3 contains 15 residues. Germline V gene data show CDR1 as SGHTA and CDR2 as FQGNSA. V lost 2 bases, J lost 0 bases, and 7 bases lay in between. CDR3 coding DNA: TGTGCCAGCAGCTTAAGGACAACAACTAATGAAAAACTGTTTTTT. This gives the protein CASSLRTTTNEKLFF. The entire variable domain, with the rest obtained from reference TRBV7-2 and TRBJ1-4, is as follows: GAGVSQSPSNKVTEKGKDVELRCDPISGHTALYWYRQSLGQGLEFLIYFQGNSAPDKSGLPSDRFSAERTGGSVSTLTIQRTQQEDSAVYLCASSLRTTTNEKLFFGSGTQLSVL.

This sequence joins TRBV5-1 and TRBJ1-1; tentative D call: TRBD1 (5 bases). The CDR3 is 16 amino acids. Germline values: CDR1 SGHRS, CDR2 YFSETQ. V lost 2 bases and J lost 2, with 16 bases in between. CDR3 in amino acids: CASSLLTSGHNTEAFF. CDR3 DNA sequence: TGCGCCAGCAGCTTACTGACCTCAGGGCACAACACTGAAGCTTTCTTT.

The chain recombines TRBV19 with TRBJ1-2; 9 positions agree with TRBD1. The V gene's germline CDR1 is LNHDA and CDR2 SQIVND (reference sequence). With V trimmed by 6 bases and J by 6 bases, 5 bases remained unmatched. This CDR3 region has 13 residues. The CDR3, as DNA: TGTGCCAGTAGCTCAGACAGGGGGAATGGCTACACCTTC. Translated: CASSSDRGNGYTF.